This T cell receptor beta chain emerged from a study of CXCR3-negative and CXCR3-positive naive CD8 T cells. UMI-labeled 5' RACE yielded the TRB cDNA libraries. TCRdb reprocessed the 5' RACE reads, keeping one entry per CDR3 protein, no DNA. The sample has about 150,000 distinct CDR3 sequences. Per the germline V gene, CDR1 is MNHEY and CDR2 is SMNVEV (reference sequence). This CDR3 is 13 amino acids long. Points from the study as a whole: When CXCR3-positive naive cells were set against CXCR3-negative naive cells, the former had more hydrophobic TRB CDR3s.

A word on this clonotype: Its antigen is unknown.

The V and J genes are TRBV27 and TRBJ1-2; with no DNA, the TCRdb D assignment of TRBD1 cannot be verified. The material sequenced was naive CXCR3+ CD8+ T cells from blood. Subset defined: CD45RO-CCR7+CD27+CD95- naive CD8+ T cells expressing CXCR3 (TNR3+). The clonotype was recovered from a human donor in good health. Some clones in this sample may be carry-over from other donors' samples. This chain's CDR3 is CASSPGRDYGYTF.